This T cell receptor (beta chain) was captured in a study of shared clonotypes between healthy human individuals. This table comes from immunoSEQ multiplex PCR, and its TCRdb copy is limited to in-frame clones, with some not included. The table records 600,000 to 750,000 clones, roughly 87% of them present only once. This CDR3 has 20 residues. The V and J ends lost 1 base and 5 bases, in that order; junction bases with no gene match: 19. Germline CDR1 is LNHDA and CDR2 is SQIVND (reference sequence). The sample comprised memory CD8+ T cells from PBMCs. This sample's subset: CD45RO+ cells pooled with CCR7-negative TemRA cells. This rearrangement joins TRBV19 to TRBJ2-5, with 10 bases aligning to TRBD2. This TCR was sampled from a man younger than 35 in good health. Some clones in this sample may be carry-over from other donors' samples. The CDR3 bases are TGTGCCAGTAGTATAGGGGGGCTAGCGGGAGCGGGCCTCCAATGGGAGACCCAGTACTTC. Translation gives CASSIGGLAGAGLQWETQYF.